Sequencing of this T cell receptor (beta chain) was carried out in a study of blood T cell repertoires in COVID-19. Across the whole study: Acute and convalescent COVID-19 samples came from the United States, Italy and Spain.

Only in-frame clones appear in the TCRdb table, and some are missing; sequencing was by immunoSEQ multiplex PCR. The sample shows some 91,000 clones, roughly 72% of them seen only once. Sequenced input: peripheral blood. This sequence originates from a man aged 65 to 85 with acute or convalescent COVID-19.

In DNA, the CDR3 is TGTGCCAGCAGCGTAGCATCCAACACAGATACGCAGTATTTT. It is translated as CASSVASNTDTQYF. This chain links TRBV9 with TRBJ2-3; D gene unclear. CDR3 length: 14 residues. Germline lookup yields CDR1 SGDLS and CDR2 YYNGEE. Trimming stripped 0 bases from V and 2 bases from J, with 7 bases between.